A single sample gave rise to the 3 T cell receptor beta chains below, sequenced in a study of identical twins. TCRdb passed the 5' RACE reads through MiXCR, listing each CDR3 protein once. This sample has a few hundred thousand distinct CDR3 sequences, with roughly a tenth found just once. Sequencing was done on a sample of memory T cells sorted from blood. These receptors were collected from a man aged 50 to 60 in good health.

This clonotype was counted at least ten times. The chain recombines TRBV11-2 with TRBJ2-7; the match to TRBD1 covers 7 bases. Germline assignment: CDR1 SGHAT and CDR2 FQNNGV. The CDR3 has 14 residues. After removal of 6 bases from V and 5 bases from J, the junction contained 10 bases not matched to a gene. CDR3 nucleotides: TGTGCCAGCAGTCTAGACAGGGTGAATCACGAGCAGTACTTC. Translating gives CASSLDRVNHEQYF.

This clonotype was picked up a small number of times. V and J are TRBV28 and TRBJ1-5; D remains unclear. The CDR3 covers 12 residues. The V gene's germline CDR1 is MDHEN and CDR2 SYDVKM. This CDR3 is CAAGGFNQPQHF. DNA of the CDR3: TGTGCAGCGGGCGGGTTCAATCAGCCCCAGCATTTT.

The sample holds many counts of this clonotype. The chain links TRBV6-2 or TRBV6-3 to TRBJ2-2; 9 bases map to TRBD1. The CDR3 consists of 16 residues. Germline V lookup: CDR1 MNHEY, CDR2 SVGEGT. V trimming: 6 bases; J trimming: 3 bases; junction bases outside the gene matches: 8. CDR3 nucleotide sequence: TGTGCCAGCAGCCACAGGGGGCGAGGGTACACCGGGGAGCTGTTTTTT. Its protein is CASSHRGRGYTGELFF.